This T cell receptor beta chain originates from a study of cytomegalovirus exposure and HLA in healthy donors. Vbeta (60) and Jbeta (13) primers were used in the PCR. How the authors handled the data: A later analysis tallied about 80 million unique TCR beta chains, approximately 11 million of them shared. Profiled with immunoSEQ multiplex PCR; TCRdb holds only in-frame clones, not every one. The V and J calls and clone size were taken over from that table, and D and trimming were inferred from the DNA. The sample yields roughly 100,000 clones, around four fifths seen once. Material: PBMCs. This clonotype was sampled from a man in his forties or fifties in good health and CMV-seropositive.

This CDR3 reads CASSLGSGASYEQYF. The CDR3 coding sequence is TGTGCCAGCAGCTTGGGCTCGGGAGCCTCCTACGAGCAGTACTTC. This chain joins TRBV5-6 and TRBJ2-7; D might be TRBD2 (6 bases). Germline V gene sequence: CDR1 SGHDT, CDR2 YYEEEE. The CDR3 loop spans 15 amino acids. V was shortened by 0 bases and J by 0 bases, with 10 bases between the two germline ends.